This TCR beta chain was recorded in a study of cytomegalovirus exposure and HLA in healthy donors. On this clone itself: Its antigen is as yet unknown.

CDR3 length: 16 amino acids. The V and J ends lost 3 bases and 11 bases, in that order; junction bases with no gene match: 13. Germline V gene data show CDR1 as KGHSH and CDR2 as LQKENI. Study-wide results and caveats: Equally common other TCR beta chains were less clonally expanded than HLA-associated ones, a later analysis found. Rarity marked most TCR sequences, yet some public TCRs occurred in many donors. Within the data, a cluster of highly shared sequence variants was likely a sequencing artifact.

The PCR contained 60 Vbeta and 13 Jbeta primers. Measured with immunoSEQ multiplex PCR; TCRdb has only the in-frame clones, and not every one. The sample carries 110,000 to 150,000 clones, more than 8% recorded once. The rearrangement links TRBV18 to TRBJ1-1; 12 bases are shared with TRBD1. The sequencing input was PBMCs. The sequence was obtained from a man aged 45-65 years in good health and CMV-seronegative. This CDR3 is CASSPKHGTGGAKAFF. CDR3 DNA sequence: TGTGCCAGCTCACCCAAGCATGGGACAGGGGGCGCAAAGGCTTTCTTT.